One and the same sample provided the 5 T cell receptor beta chains below, sequenced in a study of cytomegalovirus exposure and HLA in healthy donors. It was with 60 Vbeta and 13 Jbeta primers that the PCR ran. The table came from immunoSEQ multiplex PCR; TCRdb's copy has only in-frame clones and leaves some out. Of approximately 110,000 clones listed, roughly 70% are singletons. Sequencing input: PBMCs. The receptors stem from a man between 35 and 55 years old in good health and CMV-seronegative.

This clone was counted between two and nine times. The chain combines TRBV5-1 with TRBJ2-5, with 8 nucleotides matching TRBD1. The germline CDR1 and CDR2 sequences are SGHRS and YFSETQ. Trimming removed 0 bases from V and 5 bases from J; junction bases left unmatched: 6. CDR3 length: 15 amino acids. This chain's CDR3 is CASSLAGQVAETQYF. The CDR3, as DNA: TGCGCCAGCAGCTTGGCGGGACAGGTAGCTGAGACCCAGTACTTC.

This sequence joins TRBV5-1 and TRBJ2-1; 11 nucleotides align to TRBD1. CDR1 is SGHRS, CDR2 YFSETQ, per germline. The J segment lost 4 bases and the V segment lost 3 bases, leaving 3 bases of the junction unmatched. The CDR3 runs to 15 residues. The CDR3 region has the DNA TGCGCCAGCAGCTACGGGACAGGGGGATACAATGAGCAGTTCTTC. It codes for CASSYGTGGYNEQFF.

The V call is TRBV7-2, the J call TRBJ2-5, with D maybe TRBD2 (5 bases). CDR1 is SGHTA, CDR2 FQGNSA, per germline. The CDR3 has 14 residues. V was pared by 0 bases and J by 4 bases, with 9 bases between. The CDR3 spells CASSLARAPETQYF. The DNA for the CDR3 is TGTGCCAGCAGCTTAGCGAGGGCCCCAGAGACCCAGTACTTC.

The rearrangement joins TRBV6-6 to TRBJ2-6; possible D gene TRBD2, 5 bases. The V gene's germline CDR1 is MNHNY and CDR2 SVGAGI (reference sequence). V lost 6 bases, J lost 4 bases, and 13 bases lay in between. CDR3 length equals 15 residues. Here the CDR3 reads CASSRTAEGANVLTF. The CDR3 coding sequence is TGTGCCAGCAGCCGAACAGCGGAGGGGGCCAACGTCCTGACTTTC.

The chain combines TRBV2 with TRBJ1-2; perhaps TRBD1 as D (6 bases). CDR1 is SNHLY and CDR2 is FYNNEI in the germline V gene. The CDR3 totals 15 residues. Trimming shortened V by 5 bases and J by 1 base, and 14 bases separated the two germline ends. CDR3 in amino acids: CASSIFSDSNYGYTF. The CDR3 DNA sequence: TGTGCCAGCAGTATATTCTCGGACAGTAACTATGGCTACACCTTC.